These T cell receptor beta chains were read from a single sample in a study of T cells in localized non-small cell lung cancer. Assay: immunoSEQ multiplex PCR; the TCRdb copy retains only in-frame clones and omits some. Of about 2,500 clones listed, about a third are singletons. The sequenced sample was lymph node tissue, obtained before any cancer treatment. Receptor source: a male donor at least 60 years old with stage II squamous cell lung carcinoma. CDR3s include the opening cysteine and the closing phenylalanine or tryptophan. A D gene is named only where the DNA matches it firmly. The listing skips clone size in some rows; elsewhere it reads once, few, many or a size class.

V gene: TRBV11-3
J gene: TRBJ1-6
clone size: medium-sized
D gene: NA
CDR3 protein: CASSFNGEDSPLHF
CDR3 DNA: TGTGCCAGCAGCTTTAACGGGGAGGATTCACCCCTCCACTTT

V gene: TRBV18
J gene: TRBJ2-7
clone size: once
D gene: NA
CDR3 protein: CASSLLSGEQYF
CDR3 DNA: TGTGCCAGCTCACTCCTCTCGGGAGAGCAGTACTTC

V gene: TRBV5-1
J gene: TRBJ2-1
clone size: NA
D gene: TRBD2
CDR3 protein: CASSLVGTSENEQFF
CDR3 DNA: TGCGCCAGCAGCTTGGTAGGGACTAGTGAGAATGAGCAGTTCTTC

V gene: TRBV6-8
J gene: TRBJ1-5
clone size: NA
D gene: NA
CDR3 protein: CASSDSGGGQPQHF
CDR3 DNA: TGTGCCAGCAGTGACTCCGGGGGGGGACAGCCCCAGCATTTT

V gene: TRBV6-8
J gene: TRBJ2-7
clone size: NA
D gene: TRBD2
CDR3 protein: CASGLAGGLEQYF
CDR3 DNA: TGTGCCAGCGGACTAGCGGGAGGGCTCGAGCAGTACTTC

V gene: TRBV6-8
J gene: TRBJ1-1
clone size: NA
D gene: TRBD1
CDR3 protein: CASTRTGGITEAFF
CDR3 DNA: TGTGCCAGCACCCGAACAGGGGGGATCACTGAAGCTTTCTTT

V gene: TRBV9
J gene: TRBJ2-5
clone size: few
D gene: NA
CDR3 protein: CASRLYSDKPITHQETQYF
CDR3 DNA: TGTGCCAGCAGACTATACTCGGACAAGCCGATTACCCACCAAGAGACCCAGTACTTC

V gene: TRBV6-8
J gene: TRBJ1-2
clone size: few
D gene: NA
CDR3 protein: CASSSLGGGFGYTF
CDR3 DNA: TGTGCCAGCAGTTCCTTAGGGGGGGGCTTTGGCTACACCTTC

V gene: TRBV9
J gene: TRBJ1-1
clone size: NA
D gene: NA
CDR3 protein: CASSIGSSAEAFF
CDR3 DNA: TGTGCCAGCAGCATCGGTAGCTCGGCTGAAGCTTTCTTT

V gene: TRBV11-3
J gene: TRBJ1-1
clone size: NA
D gene: TRBD1
CDR3 protein: CASSHSPGQQNTEAFF
CDR3 DNA: TGTGCCAGCAGCCATTCGCCGGGACAGCAGAACACTGAAGCTTTCTTT

V gene: TRBV30
J gene: TRBJ2-5
clone size: NA
D gene: NA
CDR3 protein: CAWAASVQETQYF
CDR3 DNA: TGTGCCTGGGCTGCTAGCGTCCAAGAGACCCAGTACTTC

V gene: TRBV11-3
J gene: TRBJ1-4
clone size: NA
D gene: TRBD1
CDR3 protein: CASSSGQGRSSEKLFF
CDR3 DNA: TGTGCCAGCAGCTCCGGACAGGGGAGGTCCTCGGAAAAACTGTTTTTT

V gene: TRBV4-1
J gene: TRBJ1-1
clone size: NA
D gene: NA
CDR3 protein: CASSQERGRETFF
CDR3 DNA: TGCGCCAGCAGCCAAGAACGAGGCAGGGAAACTTTCTTT

V gene: TRBV11-3
J gene: TRBJ1-1
clone size: NA
D gene: TRBD1
CDR3 protein: CASTKESPGTAEAFF
CDR3 DNA: TGTGCCAGCACCAAAGAATCCCCCGGGACAGCTGAAGCTTTCTTT

V gene: TRBV27
J gene: TRBJ1-6
clone size: few
D gene: NA
CDR3 protein: CASTFGGGNSPLHF
CDR3 DNA: TGTGCCAGCACCTTTGGAGGAGGGAATTCACCCCTCCACTTT

V gene: TRBV10-2
J gene: TRBJ2-1
clone size: NA
D gene: NA
CDR3 protein: CASSELWAGDSAYNEQFF
CDR3 DNA: TGCGCCAGCAGTGAGTTGTGGGCAGGGGATTCGGCCTACAATGAGCAGTTCTTC

V gene: TRBV19
J gene: TRBJ1-2
clone size: NA
D gene: NA
CDR3 protein: CASSIGGQGGYTF
CDR3 DNA: TGTGCCAGTAGTATCGGAGGCCAGGGTGGCTACACCTTC

V gene: TRBV19
J gene: TRBJ1-2
clone size: once
D gene: NA
CDR3 protein: CASSSPRGDGYTF
CDR3 DNA: TGTGCCAGTAGTTCCCCGAGGGGGGATGGCTACACCTTC

V gene: TRBV11-3
J gene: TRBJ1-1
clone size: few
D gene: NA
CDR3 protein: CASSSRARGNTEAFF
CDR3 DNA: TGTGCCAGCAGCTCAAGAGCCAGGGGGAACACTGAAGCTTTCTTT

V gene: TRBV29-1
J gene: TRBJ2-5
clone size: NA
D gene: NA
CDR3 protein: CSVLPREETQYF
CDR3 DNA: TGCAGCGTTCTCCCCCGGGAAGAGACCCAGTACTTC

V gene: TRBV6-8
J gene: TRBJ1-4
clone size: NA
D gene: NA
CDR3 protein: CASSYSTPTKLFF
CDR3 DNA: TGTGCCAGCAGTTACTCTACACCGACAAAACTGTTTTTT

V gene: TRBV16
J gene: TRBJ2-7
clone size: NA
D gene: NA
CDR3 protein: CASSQSSQPHEQYF
CDR3 DNA: TGTGCCAGCAGCCAATCTAGTCAGCCCCACGAGCAGTACTTC

V gene: TRBV19
J gene: TRBJ2-7
clone size: NA
D gene: NA
CDR3 protein: CASSMESSYEQYF
CDR3 DNA: TGTGCCAGTAGTATGGAGAGCTCCTACGAGCAGTACTTT